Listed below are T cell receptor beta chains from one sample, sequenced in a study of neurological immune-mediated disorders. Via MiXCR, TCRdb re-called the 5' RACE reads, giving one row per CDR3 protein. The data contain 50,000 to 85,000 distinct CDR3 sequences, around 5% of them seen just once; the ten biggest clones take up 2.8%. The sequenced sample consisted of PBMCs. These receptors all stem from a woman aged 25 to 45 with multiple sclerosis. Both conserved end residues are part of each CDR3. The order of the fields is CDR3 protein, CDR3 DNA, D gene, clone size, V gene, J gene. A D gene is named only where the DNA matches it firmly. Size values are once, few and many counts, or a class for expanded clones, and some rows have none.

cdr3_aa: CSVEGVGGQDNEKLFF
cdr3_nt: TGCAGCGTTGAAGGAGTCGGCGGACAAGATAATGAAAAACTGTTTTTT
d_call: -
clone_size: many
v_call: TRBV29-1
j_call: TRBJ1-4

cdr3_aa: CATSVPGQGEGETQYF
cdr3_nt: TGTGCCACCAGTGTTCCGGGACAGGGGGAAGGGGAGACCCAGTACTTC
d_call: TRBD1
clone_size: many
v_call: TRBV24-1
j_call: TRBJ2-5

cdr3_aa: CASSEDRAPFQPQHF
cdr3_nt: TGTGCCAGCAGCGAAGACCGGGCCCCCTTTCAGCCCCAGCATTTT
d_call: -
clone_size: few
v_call: TRBV7-8
j_call: TRBJ1-5

cdr3_aa: CASSLAQGFTGELFF
cdr3_nt: TGCGCCAGCAGCTTGGCACAGGGTTTTACCGGGGAGCTGTTTTTT
d_call: -
clone_size: many
v_call: TRBV5-1
j_call: TRBJ2-2

cdr3_aa: CASSFSDRAYEQYF
cdr3_nt: TGTGCCAGCAGTTTTTCCGACAGGGCCTACGAGCAGTACTTC
d_call: TRBD1
clone_size: many
v_call: TRBV12-3/TRBV12-4
j_call: TRBJ2-7

cdr3_aa: CASSESHTGELFF
cdr3_nt: TGCGCCAGCAGTGAGTCTCACACCGGGGAGCTGTTTTTT
d_call: -
clone_size: many
v_call: TRBV10-2
j_call: TRBJ2-2

cdr3_aa: CASRWGSAAYSNQPQNF
cdr3_nt: TGTGCCAGCAGATGGGGATCGGCAGCTTATAGCAATCAGCCCCAGAATTTT
d_call: -
clone_size: many
v_call: TRBV28
j_call: TRBJ1-5

cdr3_aa: CASSLYSGFMHTF
cdr3_nt: TGTGCCAGCAGTTTATACTCGGGGTTTATGCACACCTTC
d_call: -
clone_size: many
v_call: TRBV12-3/TRBV12-4
j_call: TRBJ1-2

cdr3_aa: CASSISRTGGTYNEQFF
cdr3_nt: TGTGCCAGCAGCATCTCACGGACAGGGGGTACTTACAATGAGCAGTTCTTC
d_call: TRBD1
clone_size: few
v_call: TRBV7-2
j_call: TRBJ2-1

cdr3_aa: CASSAHRASYEQYF
cdr3_nt: TGTGCCAGCAGTGCCCACAGGGCCTCCTACGAGCAGTACTTC
d_call: -
clone_size: -
v_call: TRBV12-3/TRBV12-4
j_call: TRBJ2-7

cdr3_aa: CASSLGGLELYNEQFF
cdr3_nt: TGCGCCAGCAGCTTGGGAGGCCTTGAACTTTACAATGAGCAGTTCTTC
d_call: -
clone_size: -
v_call: TRBV5-1
j_call: TRBJ2-1

cdr3_aa: CASSLGGRNTEAFF
cdr3_nt: TGTGCCAGCAGCTTAGGGGGGCGTAACACTGAAGCTTTCTTT
d_call: -
clone_size: many
v_call: TRBV11-3
j_call: TRBJ1-1

cdr3_aa: CASNRAIYTF
cdr3_nt: TGTGCCAGCAATCGGGCGATCTACACCTTC
d_call: -
clone_size: few
v_call: TRBV27
j_call: TRBJ1-2

cdr3_aa: CASSQDGGNYGYTF
cdr3_nt: TGTGCCAGCAGCCAAGATGGAGGGAACTATGGCTACACCTTC
d_call: -
clone_size: many
v_call: TRBV3-1
j_call: TRBJ1-2

cdr3_aa: CASSTSGGLSTDTQYF
cdr3_nt: TGTGCCAGCAGTACCAGCGGGGGCCTTAGCACAGATACGCAGTATTTT
d_call: TRBD2
clone_size: many
v_call: TRBV12-3/TRBV12-4
j_call: TRBJ2-3

cdr3_aa: CASSLGQGAGDTQYF
cdr3_nt: TGTGCCAGCAGTTTGGGACAGGGGGCTGGAGATACGCAGTATTTT
d_call: TRBD1
clone_size: few
v_call: TRBV12-3/TRBV12-4
j_call: TRBJ2-3

cdr3_aa: CAIGEFSGDEQFF
cdr3_nt: TGTGCCATAGGGGAGTTCTCAGGGGATGAGCAGTTCTTC
d_call: -
clone_size: few
v_call: TRBV5-5
j_call: TRBJ2-1

cdr3_aa: CASSSHRDGYGYTF
cdr3_nt: TGCGCCAGCAGCTCCCACCGGGACGGCTATGGCTACACCTTC
d_call: -
clone_size: few
v_call: TRBV5-1
j_call: TRBJ1-2

cdr3_aa: CASSPIGTETQYF
cdr3_nt: TGTGCCAGCAGCCCAATAGGGACAGAGACCCAGTACTTC
d_call: -
clone_size: -
v_call: TRBV7-3
j_call: TRBJ2-5

cdr3_aa: CASSPQQGDLTEAFF
cdr3_nt: TGTGCTAGCAGCCCACAACAGGGGGATCTCACTGAAGCTTTCTTT
d_call: TRBD1
clone_size: many
v_call: TRBV7-7
j_call: TRBJ1-1

cdr3_aa: CASSLIAGGYNEQFF
cdr3_nt: TGTGCCAGCAGCTTAATAGCGGGGGGCTACAATGAGCAGTTCTTC
d_call: TRBD2
clone_size: once
v_call: TRBV7-2
j_call: TRBJ2-1

cdr3_aa: CASDRIAGGLETQYF
cdr3_nt: TGTGCCAGCGACCGTATAGCGGGGGGACTAGAGACCCAGTACTTC
d_call: TRBD2
clone_size: many
v_call: TRBV6-6
j_call: TRBJ2-5

cdr3_aa: CASSPDPTGPYEQYF
cdr3_nt: TGTGCCAGCAGCCCTGACCCGACAGGGCCCTACGAGCAGTACTTC
d_call: TRBD1
clone_size: many
v_call: TRBV7-8
j_call: TRBJ2-7

cdr3_aa: CASSLWLADRTQYF
cdr3_nt: TGTGCCAGCAGCTTATGGCTAGCGGACAGGACCCAGTACTTC
d_call: -
clone_size: many
v_call: TRBV7-3
j_call: TRBJ2-5

cdr3_aa: CASSSGPGLTGYEQYF
cdr3_nt: TGTGCCAGCAGTTCCGGACCGGGACTAACGGGCTACGAGCAGTACTTC
d_call: TRBD2
clone_size: many
v_call: TRBV6-5
j_call: TRBJ2-7

cdr3_aa: CASSFQGWNEKLFF
cdr3_nt: TGTGCCAGCAGTTTCCAAGGATGGAATGAAAAACTGTTTTTT
d_call: -
clone_size: few
v_call: TRBV27
j_call: TRBJ1-4

cdr3_aa: CASSSLGWQGTDTQYF
cdr3_nt: TGTGCCAGCAGCTCCCTAGGTTGGCAAGGCACAGATACGCAGTATTTT
d_call: -
clone_size: many
v_call: TRBV7-8
j_call: TRBJ2-3

cdr3_aa: CSARSLNTEAFF
cdr3_nt: TGCAGCGCCAGAAGTTTGAACACTGAAGCTTTCTTT
d_call: -
clone_size: many
v_call: TRBV29-1
j_call: TRBJ1-1

cdr3_aa: CSARAGGGQISNQPQNF
cdr3_nt: TGCAGTGCTAGAGCGGGTGGGGGGCAGATCAGCAATCAGCCCCAGAATTTT
d_call: -
clone_size: few
v_call: TRBV20-1
j_call: TRBJ1-5

cdr3_aa: CASSVAAGGEQYF
cdr3_nt: TGTGCCAGCAGCGTAGCGGCAGGGGGCGAGCAGTACTTC
d_call: TRBD1
clone_size: many
v_call: TRBV9
j_call: TRBJ2-7

cdr3_aa: CAIGVTGANVLTF
cdr3_nt: TGTGCCATTGGGGTAACTGGGGCCAACGTCCTGACTTTC
d_call: -
clone_size: many
v_call: TRBV10-3
j_call: TRBJ2-6

cdr3_aa: CASSQLPDFVTYEQYF
cdr3_nt: TGTGCCAGCAGCCAACTCCCGGATTTCGTCACGTACGAGCAGTACTTC
d_call: -
clone_size: many
v_call: TRBV4-2
j_call: TRBJ2-7

cdr3_aa: CSVSLAGVYEQYF
cdr3_nt: TGCAGTGTCTCACTAGCGGGGGTATACGAGCAGTACTTC
d_call: TRBD2
clone_size: many
v_call: TRBV20-1
j_call: TRBJ2-7

cdr3_aa: CASSSRTGEVIISNQPQNF
cdr3_nt: TGTGCCAGCAGTTCCCGGACAGGAGAAGTAATAATTAGCAATCAGCCCCAGAATTTT
d_call: TRBD1
clone_size: many
v_call: TRBV6-6
j_call: TRBJ1-5

cdr3_aa: CASSSETEKYF
cdr3_nt: TGCGCCAGCAGCTCGGAGACAGAAAAGTACTTC
d_call: -
clone_size: medium-sized
v_call: TRBV5-1
j_call: TRBJ2-7

cdr3_aa: CATSRGESPLNF
cdr3_nt: TGTGCCACCAGCAGAGGAGAATCACCCCTCAACTTT
d_call: -
clone_size: -
v_call: TRBV15
j_call: TRBJ1-6

cdr3_aa: CASSPGDGRGLETQYF
cdr3_nt: TGCGCCAGCAGCCCGGGGGACGGACGAGGATTAGAGACCCAGTACTTC
d_call: -
clone_size: many
v_call: TRBV5-1
j_call: TRBJ2-5

cdr3_aa: CASSQTGIDQPQHF
cdr3_nt: TGCGCCAGCAGCCAGACAGGGATCGATCAGCCCCAGCATTTT
d_call: TRBD1
clone_size: many
v_call: TRBV4-1
j_call: TRBJ1-5

cdr3_aa: CATSEGGGDTQYF
cdr3_nt: TGTGCCACCAGTGAAGGAGGTGGAGATACGCAGTATTTT
d_call: -
clone_size: many
v_call: TRBV24-1
j_call: TRBJ2-3

cdr3_aa: CASNLNGGYTF
cdr3_nt: TGTGCCAGCAACCTAAACGGGGGCTACACCTTC
d_call: -
clone_size: many
v_call: TRBV21-1
j_call: TRBJ1-2

cdr3_aa: CASSPSGGGETQYF
cdr3_nt: TGCGCCAGCAGCCCCTCGGGGGGGGGAGAGACCCAGTACTTC
d_call: TRBD2
clone_size: few
v_call: TRBV5-1
j_call: TRBJ2-5